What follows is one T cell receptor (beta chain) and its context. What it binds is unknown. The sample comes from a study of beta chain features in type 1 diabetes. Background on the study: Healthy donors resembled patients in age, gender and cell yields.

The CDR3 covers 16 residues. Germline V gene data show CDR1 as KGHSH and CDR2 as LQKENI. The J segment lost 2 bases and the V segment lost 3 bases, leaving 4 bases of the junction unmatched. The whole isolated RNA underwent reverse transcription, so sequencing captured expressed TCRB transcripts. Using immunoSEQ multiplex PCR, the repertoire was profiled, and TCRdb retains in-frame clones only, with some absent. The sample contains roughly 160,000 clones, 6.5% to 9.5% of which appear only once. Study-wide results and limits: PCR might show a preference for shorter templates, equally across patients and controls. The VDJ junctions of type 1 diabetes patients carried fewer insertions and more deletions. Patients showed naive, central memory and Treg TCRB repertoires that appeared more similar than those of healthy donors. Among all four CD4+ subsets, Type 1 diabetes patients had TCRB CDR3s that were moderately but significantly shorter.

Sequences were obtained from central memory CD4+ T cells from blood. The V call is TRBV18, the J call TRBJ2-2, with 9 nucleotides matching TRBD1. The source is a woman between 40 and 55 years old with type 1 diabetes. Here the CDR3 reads CASSPLDRGNTGELFF. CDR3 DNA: TGTGCCAGCTCACCCCTGGACAGGGGAAACACCGGGGAGCTGTTTTTT.